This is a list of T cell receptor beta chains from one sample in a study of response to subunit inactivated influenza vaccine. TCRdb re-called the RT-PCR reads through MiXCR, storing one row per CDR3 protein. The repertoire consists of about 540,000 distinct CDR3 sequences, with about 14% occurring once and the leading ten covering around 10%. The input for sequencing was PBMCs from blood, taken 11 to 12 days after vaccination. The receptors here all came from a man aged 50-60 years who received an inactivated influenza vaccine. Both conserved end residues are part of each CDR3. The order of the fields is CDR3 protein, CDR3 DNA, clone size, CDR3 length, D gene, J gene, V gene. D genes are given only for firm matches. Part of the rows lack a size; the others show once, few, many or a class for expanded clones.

cdr3_aa: CASSPKDGELFF; cdr3_nt: TGTGCCAGCAGCCCAAAGGACGGGGAGCTGTTTTTT; clone_size: NA; cdr3_length: 12; d_call: NA; j_call: TRBJ2-2; v_call: TRBV7-6
cdr3_aa: CSVAGYLDTEAFF; cdr3_nt: TGCAGCGTTGCTGGGTATTTGGACACTGAAGCTTTCTTT; clone_size: NA; cdr3_length: 13; d_call: NA; j_call: TRBJ1-1; v_call: TRBV29-1
cdr3_aa: CSARDHRGSEQFF; cdr3_nt: TGCAGTGCTAGAGATCATCGAGGGAGTGAGCAGTTCTTC; clone_size: NA; cdr3_length: 13; d_call: NA; j_call: TRBJ2-1; v_call: TRBV20-1
cdr3_aa: CSVVRLVEGNTIYF; cdr3_nt: TGCAGCGTTGTTCGCTTGGTAGAAGGAAACACCATATATTTT; clone_size: many; cdr3_length: 14; d_call: NA; j_call: TRBJ1-3; v_call: TRBV29-1
cdr3_aa: CASSDMSGGSYNEQFF; cdr3_nt: TGTGCCAGCAGTGACATGTCAGGGGGCTCCTACAATGAGCAGTTCTTC; clone_size: NA; cdr3_length: 16; d_call: TRBD1; j_call: TRBJ2-1; v_call: TRBV6-4
cdr3_aa: CASITGARGKPQHF; cdr3_nt: TGTGCCAGCATCACGGGGGCCAGGGGGAAGCCCCAGCATTTT; clone_size: many; cdr3_length: 14; d_call: TRBD1; j_call: TRBJ1-5; v_call: TRBV28
cdr3_aa: CASSQRGISGGHDNEQFF; cdr3_nt: TGCGCCAGCAGCCAACGAGGAATAAGCGGGGGGCATGACAATGAGCAGTTCTTC; clone_size: few; cdr3_length: 18; d_call: TRBD2; j_call: TRBJ2-1; v_call: TRBV4-3
cdr3_aa: CASGLAGGRETQYF; cdr3_nt: TGCGCCAGCGGTTTAGCGGGAGGTCGAGAGACCCAGTACTTC; clone_size: few; cdr3_length: 14; d_call: TRBD2; j_call: TRBJ2-5; v_call: TRBV5-1
cdr3_aa: CSAEVINEQFF; cdr3_nt: TGCAGTGCCGAAGTGATAAATGAGCAGTTCTTC; clone_size: NA; cdr3_length: 11; d_call: NA; j_call: TRBJ2-1; v_call: TRBV20-1
cdr3_aa: CASSPGTGAGEKLFF; cdr3_nt: TGTGCCAGCAGCCCCGGGACAGGGGCTGGTGAAAAACTGTTTTTT; clone_size: few; cdr3_length: 15; d_call: TRBD1; j_call: TRBJ1-4; v_call: TRBV11-2
cdr3_aa: CAISDTGTGDGYTF; cdr3_nt: TGTGCCATCAGTGATACCGGGACAGGGGACGGCTACACCTTC; clone_size: NA; cdr3_length: 14; d_call: TRBD1; j_call: TRBJ1-2; v_call: TRBV10-3
cdr3_aa: CASLPGLAGATEQFF; cdr3_nt: TGTGCCAGCCTACCGGGACTAGCGGGAGCAACTGAGCAGTTCTTC; clone_size: NA; cdr3_length: 15; d_call: TRBD2; j_call: TRBJ2-1; v_call: TRBV18
cdr3_aa: CSAIPSGGPYNEQFF; cdr3_nt: TGCAGTGCTATTCCTAGCGGGGGGCCCTACAATGAGCAGTTCTTC; clone_size: many; cdr3_length: 15; d_call: TRBD2; j_call: TRBJ2-1; v_call: TRBV20-1
cdr3_aa: CAISEGQGGTYEQYF; cdr3_nt: TGTGCCATCAGTGAGGGACAGGGAGGCACCTACGAGCAGTACTTC; clone_size: NA; cdr3_length: 15; d_call: TRBD1; j_call: TRBJ2-7; v_call: TRBV10-3
cdr3_aa: CATSRGPGSYNEQFF; cdr3_nt: TGTGCCACCAGCAGAGGGCCAGGCTCCTACAATGAGCAGTTCTTC; clone_size: NA; cdr3_length: 15; d_call: NA; j_call: TRBJ2-1; v_call: TRBV15
cdr3_aa: CASSLGVMSSGTGEQFF; cdr3_nt: TGTGCCAGCAGCTTGGGGGTAATGTCTAGCGGGACGGGTGAGCAGTTCTTC; clone_size: few; cdr3_length: 17; d_call: TRBD2; j_call: TRBJ2-1; v_call: TRBV11-2
cdr3_aa: CASSRGDTYGEQYF; cdr3_nt: TGTGCCAGCAGTCGGGGGGACACCTATGGCGAGCAGTACTTC; clone_size: few; cdr3_length: 14; d_call: NA; j_call: TRBJ2-7; v_call: TRBV12-3/TRBV12-4
cdr3_aa: CASSLSMAEQYF; cdr3_nt: TGTGCCAGCAGTTTAAGTATGGCTGAGCAGTACTTC; clone_size: NA; cdr3_length: 12; d_call: NA; j_call: TRBJ2-7; v_call: TRBV12-3/TRBV12-4
cdr3_aa: CASSLHLAGGPSNEQFF; cdr3_nt: TGCGCCAGCAGCTTGCACCTAGCGGGAGGGCCAAGCAATGAGCAGTTCTTC; clone_size: NA; cdr3_length: 17; d_call: TRBD2; j_call: TRBJ2-1; v_call: TRBV5-1
cdr3_aa: CSARETSDQETQYF; cdr3_nt: TGCAGTGCTAGGGAGACTAGCGACCAAGAGACCCAGTACTTC; clone_size: few; cdr3_length: 14; d_call: TRBD2; j_call: TRBJ2-5; v_call: TRBV20-1
cdr3_aa: CASSQGRTNSGANVLTF; cdr3_nt: TGCGCCAGCAGCCAAGGACGGACCAACTCTGGGGCCAACGTCCTGACTTTC; clone_size: few; cdr3_length: 17; d_call: NA; j_call: TRBJ2-6; v_call: TRBV4-3
cdr3_aa: CASKNRVGSYEQYF; cdr3_nt: TGTGCCAGCAAAAACAGGGTAGGCTCCTACGAGCAGTACTTC; clone_size: NA; cdr3_length: 14; d_call: NA; j_call: TRBJ2-7; v_call: TRBV3-1
cdr3_aa: CASSLQAGAPKDTQYF; cdr3_nt: TGTGCCAGCAGCTTACAAGCGGGGGCCCCCAAAGATACGCAGTATTTT; clone_size: many; cdr3_length: 16; d_call: TRBD2; j_call: TRBJ2-3; v_call: TRBV7-8
cdr3_aa: CASSQTTNRVDTQYF; cdr3_nt: TGCGCCAGCAGCCAAACGACTAACCGGGTGGATACGCAGTATTTT; clone_size: NA; cdr3_length: 15; d_call: NA; j_call: TRBJ2-3; v_call: TRBV5-1
cdr3_aa: CSARDTATNEKLFF; cdr3_nt: TGCAGTGCTAGAGACACCGCAACTAATGAAAAACTGTTTTTT; clone_size: few; cdr3_length: 14; d_call: NA; j_call: TRBJ1-4; v_call: TRBV20-1
cdr3_aa: CASSATKSSYNEQFF; cdr3_nt: TGTGCCAGCAGTGCTACTAAGAGCTCCTACAATGAGCAGTTCTTC; clone_size: NA; cdr3_length: 15; d_call: NA; j_call: TRBJ2-1; v_call: TRBV2
cdr3_aa: CASSLLRGPPAEQYF; cdr3_nt: TGTGCCAGCAGTCTACTCCGGGGGCCCCCGGCCGAGCAGTACTTC; clone_size: NA; cdr3_length: 15; d_call: NA; j_call: TRBJ2-7; v_call: TRBV27
cdr3_aa: CSARSTGNQPQHF; cdr3_nt: TGCAGTGCTAGGAGTACAGGCAATCAGCCCCAGCATTTT; clone_size: NA; cdr3_length: 13; d_call: NA; j_call: TRBJ1-5; v_call: TRBV20-1
cdr3_aa: CSARPGLAGNEQFF; cdr3_nt: TGCAGTGCGAGACCCGGACTAGCGGGCAATGAGCAGTTCTTC; clone_size: NA; cdr3_length: 14; d_call: TRBD2; j_call: TRBJ2-1; v_call: TRBV20-1
cdr3_aa: CASSQGGLLRSSTDTQYF; cdr3_nt: TGCGCCAGCAGCCAAGGTGGACTGCTACGGAGTAGCACAGATACGCAGTATTTT; clone_size: NA; cdr3_length: 18; d_call: NA; j_call: TRBJ2-3; v_call: TRBV4-1
cdr3_aa: CASSPIRVLQGNEQFF; cdr3_nt: TGTGCCAGTAGCCCAATTCGAGTTCTACAGGGTAATGAGCAGTTCTTC; clone_size: NA; cdr3_length: 16; d_call: NA; j_call: TRBJ2-1; v_call: TRBV19
cdr3_aa: CSASRGALGGELFF; cdr3_nt: TGCAGTGCTAGTCGGGGGGCGCTTGGCGGGGAGCTGTTTTTT; clone_size: few; cdr3_length: 14; d_call: NA; j_call: TRBJ2-2; v_call: TRBV20-1
cdr3_aa: CASSYPGVSYEQYF; cdr3_nt: TGTGCCAGCAGTTACCCAGGAGTCTCCTACGAGCAGTACTTC; clone_size: NA; cdr3_length: 14; d_call: NA; j_call: TRBJ2-7; v_call: TRBV6-2/TRBV6-3
cdr3_aa: CAITDSVNTEAFF; cdr3_nt: TGTGCCATTACGGACAGCGTGAACACTGAAGCTTTCTTT; clone_size: few; cdr3_length: 13; d_call: NA; j_call: TRBJ1-1; v_call: TRBV28
cdr3_aa: CASSLSGEQFF; cdr3_nt: TGTGCCAGCAGCCTCAGCGGTGAGCAGTTCTTC; clone_size: many; cdr3_length: 11; d_call: NA; j_call: TRBJ2-1; v_call: TRBV11-2
cdr3_aa: CASSYRRSGGRRGEQYF; cdr3_nt: TGTGCCAGCAGTTACCGTCGCTCGGGGGGGCGCCGAGGCGAGCAGTACTTC; clone_size: NA; cdr3_length: 17; d_call: TRBD2; j_call: TRBJ2-7; v_call: TRBV6-2/TRBV6-3
cdr3_aa: CASSAPYRTDTQYF; cdr3_nt: TGTGCCAGCAGTGCCCCGTACCGCACAGATACGCAGTATTTT; clone_size: few; cdr3_length: 14; d_call: NA; j_call: TRBJ2-3; v_call: TRBV28
cdr3_aa: CSAGGQNQPQHF; cdr3_nt: TGCAGTGCGGGGGGACAGAATCAGCCCCAGCATTTT; clone_size: NA; cdr3_length: 12; d_call: TRBD1; j_call: TRBJ1-5; v_call: TRBV20-1
cdr3_aa: CASSRPQRGDTQYF; cdr3_nt: TGTGCCAGCAGTCGGCCGCAACGGGGAGATACGCAGTATTTT; clone_size: few; cdr3_length: 14; d_call: NA; j_call: TRBJ2-3; v_call: TRBV2
cdr3_aa: CATSISLKQETQYF; cdr3_nt: TGTGCCACCAGCATCAGTTTGAAACAAGAGACCCAGTACTTC; clone_size: few; cdr3_length: 14; d_call: NA; j_call: TRBJ2-5; v_call: TRBV15
cdr3_aa: CSARDFSVREQFF; cdr3_nt: TGCAGTGCTAGAGATTTCTCCGTCCGCGAGCAGTTCTTC; clone_size: few; cdr3_length: 13; d_call: NA; j_call: TRBJ2-1; v_call: TRBV20-1
cdr3_aa: CASSLWGTGSYNEQFF; cdr3_nt: TGCGCCAGCAGCTTGTGGGGGACAGGCTCCTACAATGAGCAGTTCTTC; clone_size: few; cdr3_length: 16; d_call: TRBD1; j_call: TRBJ2-1; v_call: TRBV5-1
cdr3_aa: CASSVGGGGSTGELFF; cdr3_nt: TGTGCCAGCAGCGTAGGAGGGGGAGGGAGCACCGGGGAGCTGTTTTTT; clone_size: few; cdr3_length: 16; d_call: NA; j_call: TRBJ2-2; v_call: TRBV9
cdr3_aa: CASSYSRGGRETQYF; cdr3_nt: TGTGCCAGCAGTTACTCGCGGGGGGGCCGGGAGACCCAGTACTTC; clone_size: NA; cdr3_length: 15; d_call: TRBD2; j_call: TRBJ2-5; v_call: TRBV6-5
cdr3_aa: CASSLAQGVKGEAFF; cdr3_nt: TGTGCCAGCAGCTTAGCGCAAGGGGTTAAGGGTGAAGCTTTCTTT; clone_size: NA; cdr3_length: 15; d_call: NA; j_call: TRBJ1-1; v_call: TRBV7-9
cdr3_aa: CASSDQTGLGRTGELFF; cdr3_nt: TGTGCCAGCAGCGACCAAACAGGGTTGGGGAGGACCGGGGAGCTGTTTTTT; clone_size: few; cdr3_length: 17; d_call: NA; j_call: TRBJ2-2; v_call: TRBV9
cdr3_aa: CASSEADSEQYF; cdr3_nt: TGTGCCAGCAGTGAAGCCGATTCCGAGCAGTACTTC; clone_size: NA; cdr3_length: 12; d_call: NA; j_call: TRBJ2-7; v_call: TRBV6-1
cdr3_aa: CASSPQLGGPITNTQYF; cdr3_nt: TGTGCCAGCTCACCCCAGTTGGGGGGGCCTATCACGAATACGCAGTATTTT; clone_size: few; cdr3_length: 17; d_call: NA; j_call: TRBJ2-3; v_call: TRBV18